The clone carrying this TCR beta chain was seen ten or more times. The antigen remains unidentified. Molecular-barcoded quantitative 5'-RACE produced these TCR beta libraries. TCRdb reprocessed the 5' RACE reads with MiXCR, giving one entry per CDR3 protein. The repertoire consists of under 550,000 distinct CDR3 sequences, with roughly a quarter occurring once and the leading ten covering 0.85% to 1%. The data were taken from a study of CD8 T cells in ankylosing spondylitis. Overall study results and limits: As reported, disease-linked clones showed significant enrichment in matched ankylosing spondylitis synovial fluid. Characteristic, it appeared, of ankylosing spondylitis blood was a TCR beta motif of eight highly homologous variants. Disease-linked clones proved CD8+ and comparatively uncommon in peripheral blood. Prior literature has documented some motif variants in synovial fluid and blood from reactive arthritis.

Sequences were obtained from blood, either unsorted or a sorted T cell fraction (not recorded which). The clonotype originates from a male donor with ankylosing spondylitis.

The CDR3 loop is CATSAGRVPYNEQFF. The DNA for the CDR3 is TGTGCCACCAGTGCTGGACGCGTCCCCTACAATGAGCAGTTCTTC. The rearrangement joins TRBV24-1 to TRBJ2-1; D is uncertain. The CDR3 covers 15 residues. Per germline, CDR1 KGHDR and CDR2 SFDVKD. V was cut by 5 bases and J by 2 bases, with 12 bases left in between.